These 30 T cell receptor beta chains were sequenced from one sample in a study of cytomegalovirus exposure and HLA in healthy donors. 13 Jbeta primers and 60 Vbeta primers were used for the PCR. Clones were read by immunoSEQ multiplex PCR, and TCRdb kept only the in-frame ones, dropping some. This sample has roughly 150,000 clones, with around 73% found just once. Sequencing was carried out using PBMCs. These receptors all come from a young woman in good health and CMV-seropositive.

This sequence joins TRBV27 and TRBJ1-4; D call uncertain. Germline loops: CDR1 MNHEY, CDR2 SMNVEV (reference sequence). The ends were cut back, 5 bases at V and 0 bases at J, with 13 bases in the middle. The CDR3 is 16 amino acids. This CDR3 reads CASSLSRYATNEKLFF. The DNA of the CDR3 is TGTGCCAGCAGTCTCTCTCGGTATGCAACTAATGAAAAACTGTTTTTT.

This chain uses TRBV5-8 with TRBJ2-5; D is possibly TRBD1 (6 bases). V shed 4 bases and J shed 3 bases, with 13 bases lying between them. This CDR3 is built from 14 residues. Germline assignment: CDR1 SGHTS and CDR2 YDEGEE. The CDR3: CASSLTGVEETQYF. The CDR3 DNA reads as TGTGCCAGCAGCCTGACAGGAGTGGAAGAGACCCAGTACTTC.

This chain uses TRBV7-2 with TRBJ2-5, with 15 nucleotides matching TRBD2. The V gene's germline CDR1 is SGHTA and CDR2 FQGNSA. The trim removed 2 bases at V and 2 bases at J, leaving 9 bases unmatched. This CDR3 comprises 19 residues. CDR3 bases: TGTGCCAGCAGCTTAACGTCGGGACTAGCGGGGGGCGATCAAGAGACCCAGTACTTC. Its protein product is CASSLTSGLAGGDQETQYF.

This chain uses TRBV9 with TRBJ1-4; D possibly corresponds to TRBD1 (6 bases). This CDR3 spans 18 amino acids. Germline V CDR1 and CDR2: SGDLS, YYNGEE. Trimming removed 3 bases from V and 6 bases from J, with 24 bases in between. The CDR3 loop is CASSARLVPTGRYEKLFF. The CDR3 DNA reads as TGTGCCAGCAGCGCCCGTCTAGTCCCGACAGGAAGATATGAAAAACTGTTTTTT.

The J gene is TRBJ1-4, the V gene TRBV6-5; D is ambiguous. Looked up from germline, CDR1 is MNHEY and CDR2 is SVGAGI. The CDR3 runs to 14 residues. Trimming cost V 1 base and J 7 bases, with 10 bases left between them. The CDR3 region has the DNA TGTGCCAGCAGTTACTTGAGATCCCCTGAAAAACTGTTTTTT. As protein: CASSYLRSPEKLFF.

The rearrangement uses TRBV18 and TRBJ2-7; 8 positions agree with TRBD1. J lost 2 bases, V lost 6 bases, and 6 bases had no gene match. Germline-derived CDR1 and CDR2 are KGHSH and LQKENI. The CDR3 runs 14 residues. Here the CDR3 reads CASSPTTGAYEQYF. The DNA of the CDR3 is TGTGCCAGCTCGCCGACGACAGGGGCCTACGAGCAGTACTTC. The variable domain in full, completed from reference TRBV18 and TRBJ2-7, reads NAGVMQNPRHLVRRRGQEARLRCSPMKGHSHVYWYRQLPEEGLKFMVYLQKENIIDESGMPKERFSAEFPKEGPSILRIQQVVRGDSAAYFCASSPTTGAYEQYFGPGTRLTVT.

This clone was counted between two and nine times. The V call is TRBV7-9, the J call TRBJ1-1, with 11 bases that match TRBD1. The CDR3 has 15 residues. Germline CDR1 reads SEHNR; CDR2 reads FQNEAQ (reference sequence). The trim removed 4 bases at V and 5 bases at J, leaving 6 bases unmatched. The CDR3 here is CASSSLGQGVTEAFF. The CDR3 DNA follows: TGTGCCAGCAGCTCACTGGGACAGGGGGTAACTGAAGCTTTCTTT.

The chain joins TRBV2 to TRBJ1-6, with 11 bases fitting TRBD1. Trimming took 6 bases from V and 8 from J; bases not matched to a gene: 3. The CDR3 length is 14 residues. Germline V CDR1 and CDR2: SNHLY, FYNNEI. Here the CDR3 DNA reads TGTGCCAGCAGCGGGGACAGGGGGTATTCACCCCTCCACTTT. Translating it yields CASSGDRGYSPLHF. Full variable domain (remainder filled in from reference TRBV2 and TRBJ1-6): EPEVTQTPSHQVTQMGQEVILRCVPISNHLYFYWYRQILGQKVEFLVSFYNNEISEKSEIFDDQFSVERPDGSNFTLKIRSTKLEDSAMYFCASSGDRGYSPLHFGNGTRLTVT.

This clone has just a few counts. V gene TRBV27 combines with J gene TRBJ1-4; 9 bases are shared with TRBD1. Per the germline V gene, CDR1 is MNHEY and CDR2 is SMNVEV (reference sequence). The CDR3 runs 16 residues. V lost 4 bases and J lost 6; bases outside the gene matches: 9. The CDR3 nucleotides read TGTGCCAGCAGTTACTACTCGACAGGGGGGTATGAAAAACTGTTTTTT. It codes for CASSYYSTGGYEKLFF. Complete variable domain (other parts from reference TRBV27 and TRBJ1-4): EAQVTQNPRYLITVTGKKLTVTCSQNMNHEYMSWYRQDPGLGLRQIYYSMNVEVTDKGDVPEGYKVSRKEKRNFPLILESPSPNQTSLYFCASSYYSTGGYEKLFFGSGTQLSVL.

This clone came up a few times. The chain links TRBV2 to TRBJ1-5; the match to TRBD1 covers 10 bases. This CDR3 region has 16 residues. Germline V gene sequence: CDR1 SNHLY, CDR2 FYNNEI. The V and J ends lost 6 bases and 4 bases, in that order; junction bases with no gene match: 9. In DNA form, the CDR3 reads TGTGCCAGCAGGGGACAGGGGAATGTCCCTAATCAGCCCCAGCATTTT. Translation: CASRGQGNVPNQPQHF.

The chain links TRBV18 to TRBJ2-1; 7 bases map to TRBD1. CDR3 length: 17 amino acids. Germline CDR1 is KGHSH and CDR2 is LQKENI. V was clipped by 5 bases and J by 3 bases; unmatched bases: 13. This CDR3 is CASSTLLEGAVYNEQFF. In nucleotides, the CDR3 is TGTGCCAGCTCAACCTTGCTAGAGGGGGCGGTCTACAATGAGCAGTTCTTC.

The V and J genes are TRBV11-1 and TRBJ2-5; maybe TRBD1 (5 bases). The assigned J gene may be wrong: the sequence end matches TRBJ2-7 better. This CDR3 spans 15 amino acids. The V gene's germline CDR1 is SGHAT and CDR2 FQDESV (reference sequence). CDR3 DNA: TGTGCCAGCAGTTACGACAGCCACTCCTCCTACGAGCAGTACTTC. Translation gives CASSYDSHSSYEQYF.

This chain joins TRBV10-3 and TRBJ2-7, with 7 positions matching TRBD2. Germline lookup yields CDR1 ENHRY and CDR2 SYGVKD. The CDR3 is made up of 15 amino acids. V shed 3 bases, J shed 3 bases, and the junction held 8 bases outside the gene matches. CDR3 in amino acids: CAISEERGRYYEQYF. CDR3 nucleotide sequence: TGTGCCATCAGTGAAGAGCGGGGACGATACTACGAGCAGTACTTC.

The J gene is TRBJ2-5, the V gene TRBV20-1, with D unresolved. The CDR3 spans 11 residues. Trimming removed 5 bases at V and 4 bases at J, with 8 bases between. CDR1 is DFQATT, CDR2 SNEGSKA, per germline (reference sequence). CDR3 loop: CSAAWAETQYF. For the CDR3, the DNA is TGCAGTGCTGCCTGGGCAGAGACCCAGTACTTC.

The gene calls are TRBV4-3 and TRBJ2-3; 10 nucleotides align to TRBD2. Germline V lookup: CDR1 LGHNA, CDR2 YSLEER. The CDR3 has 18 amino acids. With 0 bases clipped from V and 0 bases from J, the junction kept 6 bases outside the gene matches. The chain's CDR3 is CASSQELRSGGSTDTQYF. DNA for the CDR3: TGCGCCAGCAGCCAAGAGTTGCGTAGCGGGGGGAGCACAGATACGCAGTATTTT.

The chain joins TRBV5-1 to TRBJ2-1; 13 bases are shared with TRBD2. Germline V lookup: CDR1 SGHRS, CDR2 YFSETQ. The trim removed 0 bases at V and 10 bases at J, leaving 4 bases unmatched. The CDR3 is made up of 15 amino acids. CDR3 nucleotides: TGCGCCAGCAGCTTGGAGGGACTAGCGGGGAGGGAGCAGTTCTTC. Its translation: CASSLEGLAGREQFF.

This clone showed up just a few times. The V call is TRBV19, the J call TRBJ2-1; 10 bases map to TRBD2. Trimming at V came to 1 base and at J to 7 bases, leaving 13 bases not matched to a gene. This CDR3 has 18 residues. The germline CDR1 and CDR2 sequences are LNHDA and SQIVND (reference sequence). The CDR3 is CASSIGTSSGGARNEQFF. CDR3 DNA sequence: TGTGCCAGTAGTATAGGAACATCCAGCGGGGGGGCACGGAATGAGCAGTTCTTC.

The chain links TRBV5-1 to TRBJ1-2, with D possibly matching TRBD1 (6 bases). Trimming took off 0 bases at V and 2 bases at J, with 14 bases between the two ends. CDR3 length: 16 amino acids. Germline lookup yields CDR1 SGHRS and CDR2 YFSETQ. DNA for the CDR3: TGCGCCAGCAGCTTGGTGGGGGACATCGAGAACTATGGCTACACCTTC. Translating it yields CASSLVGDIENYGYTF.

The chain recombines TRBV6-1 with TRBJ2-3; D might be TRBD2 (6 bases). Trimming took 4 bases from V and 5 from J, leaving 16 bases between them. There are 15 residues in the CDR3. The germline V gene has CDR1 MNHNS and CDR2 SASEGT. This CDR3 is CASSGQGLILDTQYF. CDR3 DNA: TGTGCCAGCAGTGGGCAGGGACTCATTCTAGATACGCAGTATTTT.

The V call is TRBV5-6, the J call TRBJ1-2; D remains ambiguous. This CDR3 is 15 amino acids long. V was trimmed by 4 bases and J by 1 base, leaving 14 bases between them. CDR1 and CDR2 from the germline V gene are SGHDT and YYEEEE. The CDR3 region has the DNA TGTGCCAGCAGCCCTTCTGGCAGTTATAACTATGGCTACACCTTC. Amino acid sequence: CASSPSGSYNYGYTF.

In DNA form, the CDR3 reads TGTGCCAGCAGCTGGGGACAAGCCGGCTTTCAAGAGACCCAGTACTTC. Amino acids: CASSWGQAGFQETQYF. The chain combines TRBV5-5 with TRBJ2-5, with D maybe TRBD1 (6 bases). The CDR3 totals 16 residues. V shed 3 bases and J shed 2 bases, with 17 bases lying between them. The germline gives CDR1 SGHKS, CDR2 YYEKEE (reference sequence).

V usage is TRBV4-1 and J usage is TRBJ2-7; possibly TRBD2 for D (5 bases). From germline, CDR1 is MGHRA and CDR2 YSYEKL. The CDR3 consists of 15 residues. V dropped 3 bases and J dropped 3 bases, with 15 bases sitting between them. CDR3 in DNA: TGCGCCAGCAGCCAGGTCTTGGACGGGAACTACGAGCAGTACTTC. It translates to CASSQVLDGNYEQYF.

The chain carries TRBV5-1 and TRBJ2-7, with D unclear. V lost 5 bases and J lost 5, with 8 bases in between. This CDR3 contains 11 residues. Per germline, CDR1 SGHRS and CDR2 YFSETQ. The CDR3 spells CASSSSHEQYF. CDR3 in DNA: TGCGCCAGCAGTAGTTCCCACGAGCAGTACTTC.

V gene TRBV19 combines with J gene TRBJ1-1; 7 bases are a match to TRBD1. From germline, CDR1 is LNHDA and CDR2 SQIVND (reference sequence). This CDR3 region has 13 residues. Unmatched junction bases numbered 9, after V lost 8 bases and J lost 6 bases. CDR3 nucleotide sequence: TGTGCCAGTGTACAGGGGATGAGTCCTGAAGCTTTCTTT. Protein product: CASVQGMSPEAFF.

The J gene is TRBJ2-7, the V gene TRBV6-5, with D tentatively TRBD1 (5 bases). The CDR3 is 14 residues long. Trimming removed 1 base from V and 2 bases from J, with 9 bases in between. Per the germline V gene, CDR1 is MNHEY and CDR2 is SVGAGI. The CDR3 DNA reads TGTGCCAGCAGTTACTGGACAAGACCCTACGAGCAGTACTTC. Protein product: CASSYWTRPYEQYF.

This clone was recorded only once. V usage is TRBV2 and J usage is TRBJ1-1; 8 nucleotides match TRBD1. CDR3 size: 12 residues. Trimming at V came to 6 bases and at J to 9 bases, leaving 6 bases not matched to a gene. From germline, CDR1 is SNHLY and CDR2 FYNNEI. The chain's CDR3 is CASSRTGFKAFF. CDR3 sequence (DNA): TGTGCCAGCAGCCGGACAGGGTTCAAAGCTTTCTTT.

The V and J genes are TRBV19 and TRBJ1-1; weak D call: TRBD1 (6 bases). Per germline, CDR1 LNHDA and CDR2 SQIVND (reference sequence). The V end was cut by 7 bases, the J end by 0 bases, with 15 bases between. The CDR3 extends over 15 amino acids. The CDR3 DNA is TGTGCCAGTAACAGGGCGGGGGAAGTGAACACTGAAGCTTTCTTT. This encodes CASNRAGEVNTEAFF.

This chain connects TRBV4-1 to TRBJ2-7; a weak D match, TRBD2 (6 bases). The germline gives CDR1 MGHRA, CDR2 YSYEKL. This CDR3 region has 18 residues. Trimming pared 0 bases from V and 7 bases from J, leaving 25 bases between. CDR3 sequence: CASSQDRGLAPSVGEQYF. The CDR3 DNA reads TGCGCCAGCAGCCAAGATCGGGGTCTAGCGCCATCCGTGGGGGAGCAGTACTTC.

V is TRBV5-1 and J is TRBJ2-1; 8 positions match TRBD2. Trimming took 4 bases from V and 3 from J; bases not matched to a gene: 9. The V gene's germline CDR1 is SGHRS and CDR2 YFSETQ. The CDR3 has 16 residues. The CDR3 region is CASSPQGAGGYNEQFF. For the CDR3, the DNA is TGCGCCAGCAGCCCCCAGGGTGCGGGGGGCTACAATGAGCAGTTCTTC.

This clone has only a few counts. CDR3 residues: CSAGAFNEQFF. The DNA for the CDR3 is TGCAGTGCTGGAGCCTTCAATGAGCAGTTCTTC. The chain is built from TRBV20-1 and TRBJ2-1; D is unclear. The germline CDR1 and CDR2 sequences are DFQATT and SNEGSKA (reference sequence). V was shortened by 5 bases and J by 6 bases, with 8 bases between the two germline ends. CDR3 size: 11 residues.